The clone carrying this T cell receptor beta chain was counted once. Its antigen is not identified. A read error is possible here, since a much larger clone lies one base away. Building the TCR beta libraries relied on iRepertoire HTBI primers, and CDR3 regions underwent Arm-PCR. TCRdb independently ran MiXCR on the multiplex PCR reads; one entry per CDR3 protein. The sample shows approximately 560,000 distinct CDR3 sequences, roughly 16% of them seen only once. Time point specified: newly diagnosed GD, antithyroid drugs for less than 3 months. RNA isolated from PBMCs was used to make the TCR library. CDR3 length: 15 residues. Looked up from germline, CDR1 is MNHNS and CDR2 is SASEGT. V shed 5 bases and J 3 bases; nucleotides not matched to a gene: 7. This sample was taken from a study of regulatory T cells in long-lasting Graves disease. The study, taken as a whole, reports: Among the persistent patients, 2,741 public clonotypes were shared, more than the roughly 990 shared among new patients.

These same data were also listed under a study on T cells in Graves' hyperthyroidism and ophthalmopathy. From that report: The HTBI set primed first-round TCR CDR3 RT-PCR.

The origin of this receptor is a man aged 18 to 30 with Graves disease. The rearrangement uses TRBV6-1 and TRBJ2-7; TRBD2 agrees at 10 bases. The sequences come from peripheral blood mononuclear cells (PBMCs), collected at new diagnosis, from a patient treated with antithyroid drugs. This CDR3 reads CASSPEREGLYEQYF. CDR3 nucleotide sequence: TGTGCCAGCAGTCCCGAGCGGGAGGGCCTCTACGAGCAGTACTTC.